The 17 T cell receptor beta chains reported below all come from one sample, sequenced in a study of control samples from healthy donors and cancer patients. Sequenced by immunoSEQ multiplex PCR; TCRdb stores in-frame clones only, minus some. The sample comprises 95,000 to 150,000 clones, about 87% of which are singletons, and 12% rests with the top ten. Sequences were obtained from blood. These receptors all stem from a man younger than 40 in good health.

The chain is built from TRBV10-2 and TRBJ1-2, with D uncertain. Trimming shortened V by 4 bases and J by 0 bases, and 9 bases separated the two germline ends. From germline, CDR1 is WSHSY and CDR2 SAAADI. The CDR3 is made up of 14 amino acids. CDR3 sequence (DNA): TGCGCCAGCAGTGTGGGCTTAGCTAACTATGGCTACACCTTC. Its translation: CASSVGLANYGYTF.

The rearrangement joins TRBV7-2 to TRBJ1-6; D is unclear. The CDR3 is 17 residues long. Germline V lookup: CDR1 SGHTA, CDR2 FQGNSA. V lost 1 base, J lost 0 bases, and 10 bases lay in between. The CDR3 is CASSLVLQVSYNSPLHF. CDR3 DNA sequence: TGTGCCAGCAGCTTAGTACTGCAGGTCTCCTATAATTCACCCCTCCACTTT.

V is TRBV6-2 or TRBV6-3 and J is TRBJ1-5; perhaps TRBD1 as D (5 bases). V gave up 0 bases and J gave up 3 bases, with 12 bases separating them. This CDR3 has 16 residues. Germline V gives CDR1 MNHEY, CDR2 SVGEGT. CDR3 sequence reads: CASSYSGLLSNQPQHF. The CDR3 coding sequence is TGTGCCAGCAGTTACTCGGGACTGCTATCCAATCAGCCCCAGCATTTT.

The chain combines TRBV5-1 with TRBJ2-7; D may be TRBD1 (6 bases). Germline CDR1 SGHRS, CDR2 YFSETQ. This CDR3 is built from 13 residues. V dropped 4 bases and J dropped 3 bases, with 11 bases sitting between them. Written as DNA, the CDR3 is TGCGCCAGCAGCCGACAGGATAGCTACGAGCAGTACTTC. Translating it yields CASSRQDSYEQYF.

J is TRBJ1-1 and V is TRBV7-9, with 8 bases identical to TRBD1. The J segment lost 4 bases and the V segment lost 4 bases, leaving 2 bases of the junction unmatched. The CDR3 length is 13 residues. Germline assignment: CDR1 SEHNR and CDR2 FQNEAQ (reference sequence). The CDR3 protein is CASSWGQATEAFF. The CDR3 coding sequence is TGTGCCAGCAGCTGGGGACAGGCCACTGAAGCTTTCTTT.

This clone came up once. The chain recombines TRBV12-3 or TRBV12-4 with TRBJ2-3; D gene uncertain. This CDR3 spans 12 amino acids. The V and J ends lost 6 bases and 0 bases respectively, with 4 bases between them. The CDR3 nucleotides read TGTGCCAGCAGGGGTAGCACAGATACGCAGTATTTT. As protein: CASRGSTDTQYF.

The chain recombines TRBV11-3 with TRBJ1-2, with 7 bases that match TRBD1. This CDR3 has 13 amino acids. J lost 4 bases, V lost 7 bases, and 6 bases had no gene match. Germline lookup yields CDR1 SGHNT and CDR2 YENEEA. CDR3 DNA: TGTGCCAGCACCCCCGGGGACAGCTATGGCTACACCTTC. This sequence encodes CASTPGDSYGYTF.

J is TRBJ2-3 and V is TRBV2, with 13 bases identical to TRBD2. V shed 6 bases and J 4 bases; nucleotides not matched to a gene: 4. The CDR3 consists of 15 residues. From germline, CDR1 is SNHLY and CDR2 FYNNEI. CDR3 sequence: CASRATSGGADTQYF. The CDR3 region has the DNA TGTGCCAGCAGGGCCACTAGCGGGGGGGCAGATACGCAGTATTTT. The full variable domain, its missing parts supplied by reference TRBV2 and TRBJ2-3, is EPEVTQTPSHQVTQMGQEVILRCVPISNHLYFYWYRQILGQKVEFLVSFYNNEISEKSEIFDDQFSVERPDGSNFTLKIRSTKLEDSAMYFCASRATSGGADTQYFGPGTRLTVL.

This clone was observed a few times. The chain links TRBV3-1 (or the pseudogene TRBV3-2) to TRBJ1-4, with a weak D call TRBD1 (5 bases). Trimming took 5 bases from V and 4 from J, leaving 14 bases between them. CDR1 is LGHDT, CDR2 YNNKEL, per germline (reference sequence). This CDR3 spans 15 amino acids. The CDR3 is CASSNQGPGNEKLFF. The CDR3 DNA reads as TGTGCCAGCAGCAACCAGGGACCTGGTAATGAAAAACTGTTTTTT.

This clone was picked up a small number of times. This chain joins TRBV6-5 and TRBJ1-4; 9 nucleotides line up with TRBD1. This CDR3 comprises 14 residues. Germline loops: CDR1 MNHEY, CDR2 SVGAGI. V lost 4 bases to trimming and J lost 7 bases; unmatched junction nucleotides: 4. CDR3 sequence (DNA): TGTGCCAGCAGTTTTGGGACAGGGCGTGAAAAACTGTTTTTT. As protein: CASSFGTGREKLFF.

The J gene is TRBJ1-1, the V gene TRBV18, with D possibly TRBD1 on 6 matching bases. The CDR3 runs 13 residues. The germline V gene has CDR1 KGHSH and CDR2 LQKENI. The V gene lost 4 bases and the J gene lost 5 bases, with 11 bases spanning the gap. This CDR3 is CASSRNRETEAFF. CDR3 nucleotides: TGTGCCAGCTCACGAAACAGGGAAACTGAAGCTTTCTTT.

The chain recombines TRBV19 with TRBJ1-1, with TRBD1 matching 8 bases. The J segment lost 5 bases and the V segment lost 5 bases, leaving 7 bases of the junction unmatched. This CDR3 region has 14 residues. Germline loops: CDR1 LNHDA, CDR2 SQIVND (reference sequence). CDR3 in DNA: TGTGCCAGTAGTCCACGACAGGGGCGTACTGAAGCTTTCTTT. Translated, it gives CASSPRQGRTEAFF.

This CDR3 reads CASSWSGGINQPQHF. The DNA for the CDR3 is TGTGCCAGCTCCTGGTCAGGCGGGATCAATCAGCCCCAGCATTTT. This chain links TRBV18 with TRBJ1-5; D is unresolved. Per the germline V gene, CDR1 is KGHSH and CDR2 is LQKENI. The CDR3 contains 15 residues. Deletions cut 6 bases from V and 3 bases from J, with 15 bases between.

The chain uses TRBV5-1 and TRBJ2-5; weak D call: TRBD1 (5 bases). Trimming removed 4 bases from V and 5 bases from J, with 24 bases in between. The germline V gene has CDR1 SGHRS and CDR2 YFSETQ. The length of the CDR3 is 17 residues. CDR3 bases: TGCGCCAGCAGCGTACTGGGTACGACAGTTAGGCCTGAGACCCAGTACTTC. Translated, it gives CASSVLGTTVRPETQYF.

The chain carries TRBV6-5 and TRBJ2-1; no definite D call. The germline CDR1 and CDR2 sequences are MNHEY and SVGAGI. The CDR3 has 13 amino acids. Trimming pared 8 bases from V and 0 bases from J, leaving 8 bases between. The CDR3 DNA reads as TGTGCCAGCCACCCAGGCTCCTACAATGAGCAGTTCTTC. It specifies CASHPGSYNEQFF.

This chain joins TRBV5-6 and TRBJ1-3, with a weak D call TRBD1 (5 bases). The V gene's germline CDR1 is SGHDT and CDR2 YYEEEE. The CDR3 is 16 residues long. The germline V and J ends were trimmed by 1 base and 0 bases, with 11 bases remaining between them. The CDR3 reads CASSLWGTGSGNTIYF. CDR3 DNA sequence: TGTGCCAGCAGCTTGTGGGGGACTGGCTCTGGAAACACCATATATTTT.

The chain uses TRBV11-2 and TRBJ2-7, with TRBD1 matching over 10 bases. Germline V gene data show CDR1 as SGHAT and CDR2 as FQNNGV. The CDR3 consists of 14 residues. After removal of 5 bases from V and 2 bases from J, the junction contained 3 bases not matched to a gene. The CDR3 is CASSRDRGPYEQYV. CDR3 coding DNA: TGTGCCAGCAGCCGGGACAGGGGCCCCTACGAGCAGTACGTC.